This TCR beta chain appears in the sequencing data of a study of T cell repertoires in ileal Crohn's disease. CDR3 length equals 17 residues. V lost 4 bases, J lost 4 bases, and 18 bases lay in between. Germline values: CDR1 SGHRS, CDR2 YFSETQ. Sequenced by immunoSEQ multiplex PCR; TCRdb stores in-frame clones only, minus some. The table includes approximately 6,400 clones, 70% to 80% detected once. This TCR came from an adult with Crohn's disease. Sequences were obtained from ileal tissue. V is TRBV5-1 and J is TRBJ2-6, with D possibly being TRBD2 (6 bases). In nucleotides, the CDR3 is TGCGCCAGCAGCGCGGGACCCCCTACGACCGGGGCCAACGTCCTGACTTTC. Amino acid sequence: CASSAGPPTTGANVLTF.